This entry describes one T cell receptor (beta chain). With random hexamers, roughly 0.45 to 1 ug RNA was reverse transcribed. An immunoSEQ multiplex PCR amplified TCR beta CDR3 over 54 Vbeta and 13 Jbeta. Each CDR3 protein is one row after TCRdb ran MiXCR on the immunoSEQ multiplex PCR reads. The table lists 120,000 or so distinct CDR3 sequences, roughly 94% of them singletons. The data stem from a study of CD8 T cells in Susac syndrome. Germline-derived CDR1 and CDR2 are SGHTA and FQGNSA. After removal of 5 bases from V and 5 bases from J, the junction contained 5 bases not matched to a gene. The CDR3 is 14 residues long. TCR beta was sequenced from blood CD8+ and CD4+ T cells. In the multiple sclerosis control group, patients were treatment-naive and had stable or active relapsing-remitting disease.

This TCR derives from a human donor with multiple sclerosis. Sequencing used CD4+ T cells from PBMCs. This chain joins TRBV7-2 and TRBJ2-5; TRBD1 matches at 10 bases. CDR3 amino acids: CASSQGQGTETQYF. The DNA for the CDR3 is TGTGCCAGCAGCCAGGGACAGGGGACGGAGACCCAGTACTTC.